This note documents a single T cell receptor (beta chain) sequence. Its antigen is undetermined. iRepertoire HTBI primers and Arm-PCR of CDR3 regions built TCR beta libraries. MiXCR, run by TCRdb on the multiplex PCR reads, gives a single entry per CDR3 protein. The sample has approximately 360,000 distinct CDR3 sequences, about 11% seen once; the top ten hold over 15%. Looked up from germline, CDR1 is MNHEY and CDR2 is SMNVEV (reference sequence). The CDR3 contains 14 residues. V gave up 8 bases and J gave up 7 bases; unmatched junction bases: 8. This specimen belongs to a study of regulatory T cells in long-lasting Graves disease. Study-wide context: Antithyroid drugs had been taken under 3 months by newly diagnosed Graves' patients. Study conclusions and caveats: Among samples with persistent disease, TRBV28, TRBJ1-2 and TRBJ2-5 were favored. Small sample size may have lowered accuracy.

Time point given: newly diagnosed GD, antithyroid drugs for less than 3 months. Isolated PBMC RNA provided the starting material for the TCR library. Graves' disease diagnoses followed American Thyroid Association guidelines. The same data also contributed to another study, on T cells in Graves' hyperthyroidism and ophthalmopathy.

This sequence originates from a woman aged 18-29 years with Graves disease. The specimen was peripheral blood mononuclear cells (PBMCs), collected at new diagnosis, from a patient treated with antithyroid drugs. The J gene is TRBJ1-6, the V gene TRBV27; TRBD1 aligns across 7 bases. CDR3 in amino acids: CASGPGQLNSPLHF. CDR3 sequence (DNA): TGTGCCAGCGGACCGGGACAGCTAAATTCACCCCTCCACTTT.